The rows below give T cell receptor beta chains drawn from one sample of a study of cytomegalovirus exposure and HLA in healthy donors. Repertoires were generated with immunoSEQ multiplex PCR, while TCRdb's copy carries only in-frame clones and drops some. The table records roughly 250,000 clones, 84% of them present only once. Sequencing was carried out using PBMCs. Receptors originate from a woman aged 40-49 years in good health and CMV-seropositive. The CDR3 runs from the conserved cysteine through the conserved F or W. Each record gives: J gene, clone size, V gene, D gene, CDR3 DNA, CDR3 protein. A D gene is named only where the DNA matches it firmly. Not all rows give a size; the values are once, few, many and, for expanded clones, a class.

j_call: TRBJ2-1
clone_size: -
v_call: TRBV13
d_call: -
cdr3_nt: TGTGCCAGCAGCTTAGGCGGGGTCTACAATGAGCAGTTCTTC
cdr3_aa: CASSLGGVYNEQFF

j_call: TRBJ2-6
clone_size: -
v_call: TRBV9
d_call: -
cdr3_nt: TGTGCCAGCAGCCGGGTGTCTGGGGCCAACGTCCTGACTTTC
cdr3_aa: CASSRVSGANVLTF

j_call: TRBJ2-3
clone_size: few
v_call: TRBV7-9
d_call: TRBD1
cdr3_nt: TGTGCCAGCAGCTTAGGGGGACAGCGGAGCACAGATACGCAGTATTTT
cdr3_aa: CASSLGGQRSTDTQYF

j_call: TRBJ1-2
clone_size: -
v_call: TRBV7-2
d_call: TRBD1
cdr3_nt: TGTGCCAGCAGCAAGGGACAGGGAGAGCTTGGCTACACCTTC
cdr3_aa: CASSKGQGELGYTF

j_call: TRBJ2-1
clone_size: -
v_call: TRBV4-1
d_call: -
cdr3_nt: TGCGCCAGCAGCCAAGAACCTCTGGCCGTTTACAATGAGCAGTTCTTC
cdr3_aa: CASSQEPLAVYNEQFF

j_call: TRBJ1-6
clone_size: -
v_call: TRBV27
d_call: -
cdr3_nt: TGTGCCAGCAGTTTATACGGGTCCACCTTCTCCTATAATTCACCCCTCCACTTT
cdr3_aa: CASSLYGSTFSYNSPLHF

j_call: TRBJ1-1
clone_size: -
v_call: TRBV19
d_call: TRBD1
cdr3_nt: TGTGCCAACCCAGGACTCGGGACAGGGGTAAACACTGAAGCTTTCTTT
cdr3_aa: CANPGLGTGVNTEAFF

j_call: TRBJ2-7
clone_size: once
v_call: TRBV7-2
d_call: TRBD2
cdr3_nt: TGTGCCAGCAGTTTAGCGGGAGGGCCCTACGAGCAGTACTTC
cdr3_aa: CASSLAGGPYEQYF

j_call: TRBJ1-2
clone_size: few
v_call: TRBV4-3
d_call: TRBD1
cdr3_nt: TGCGCCAGCAGCCAAGGGGGACAGGTTAGGTATGGCTACACCTTC
cdr3_aa: CASSQGGQVRYGYTF

j_call: TRBJ2-1
clone_size: -
v_call: TRBV4-2
d_call: TRBD2
cdr3_nt: TGTGCCAGCAGCCCCCTCCCAACGCGGGAGAACTACAATGAGCAGTTCTTC
cdr3_aa: CASSPLPTRENYNEQFF

j_call: TRBJ2-5
clone_size: once
v_call: TRBV7-7
d_call: TRBD2
cdr3_nt: TGTGCCAGCAGCTTAGCGGGAGGGGAAGAGACCCAGTACTTC
cdr3_aa: CASSLAGGEETQYF

j_call: TRBJ2-7
clone_size: -
v_call: TRBV6-6
d_call: TRBD2
cdr3_nt: TGTGCCAGCAGTTATCTCGGGACTAGCGGTTACTACGAGCAGTACTTC
cdr3_aa: CASSYLGTSGYYEQYF

j_call: TRBJ2-5
clone_size: -
v_call: TRBV10-3
d_call: -
cdr3_nt: TGTGCCATCAGTGAACAGGGAAGGGGAGAGACCCAGTACTTC
cdr3_aa: CAISEQGRGETQYF

j_call: TRBJ2-7
clone_size: -
v_call: TRBV27
d_call: TRBD1
cdr3_nt: TGTGCCAGCAGTCGCACGGACAGGGCGAACGAGCAGTACTTC
cdr3_aa: CASSRTDRANEQYF